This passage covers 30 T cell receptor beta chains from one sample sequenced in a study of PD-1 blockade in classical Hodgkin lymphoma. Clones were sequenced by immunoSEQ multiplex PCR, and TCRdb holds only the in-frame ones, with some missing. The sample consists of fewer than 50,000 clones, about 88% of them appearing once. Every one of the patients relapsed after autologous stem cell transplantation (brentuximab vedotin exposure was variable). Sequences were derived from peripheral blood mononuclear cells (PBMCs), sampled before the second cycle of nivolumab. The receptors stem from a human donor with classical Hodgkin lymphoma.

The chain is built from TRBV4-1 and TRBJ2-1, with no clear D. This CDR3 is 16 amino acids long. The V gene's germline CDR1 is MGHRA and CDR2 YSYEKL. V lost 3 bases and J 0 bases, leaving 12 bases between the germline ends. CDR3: CASSHISPPSYNEQFF. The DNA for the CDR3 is TGCGCCAGCAGCCATATTTCACCGCCCTCCTACAATGAGCAGTTCTTC.

CDR3 amino acids: CASSDAGRNTIYF. CDR3 nucleotides: TGTGCCAGCAGTGATGCGGGTCGAAACACCATATATTTT. V usage is TRBV6-1 and J usage is TRBJ1-3; D unresolved. Germline V gene sequence: CDR1 MNHNS, CDR2 SASEGT. The CDR3 is 13 residues long. V shed 3 bases and J shed 5 bases, with 8 bases lying between them.

CDR3 protein: CASSVEAFSYNEQFF. CDR3 DNA: TGTGCCAGCAGCGTAGAAGCTTTCTCCTACAATGAGCAGTTCTTC. The chain is built from TRBV5-4 and TRBJ2-1; no reliable D call. Germline assignment: CDR1 SGHNT and CDR2 YYREEE (reference sequence). V lost 4 bases and J lost 0, with 11 bases in between. The CDR3 spans 15 residues.

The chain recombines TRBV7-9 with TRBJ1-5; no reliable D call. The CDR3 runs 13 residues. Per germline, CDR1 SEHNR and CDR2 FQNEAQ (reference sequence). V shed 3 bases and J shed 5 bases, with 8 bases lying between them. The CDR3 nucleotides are TGTGCCAGCAGCTTGTCTTTCGATCAGCCCCAGCATTTT. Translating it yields CASSLSFDQPQHF. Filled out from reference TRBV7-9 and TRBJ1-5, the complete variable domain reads DTGVSQNPRHKITKRGQNVTFRCDPISEHNRLYWYRQTLGQGPEFLTYFQNEAQLEKSRLLSDRFSAERPKGSFSTLEIQRTEQGDSAMYLCASSLSFDQPQHFGDGTRLSIL.

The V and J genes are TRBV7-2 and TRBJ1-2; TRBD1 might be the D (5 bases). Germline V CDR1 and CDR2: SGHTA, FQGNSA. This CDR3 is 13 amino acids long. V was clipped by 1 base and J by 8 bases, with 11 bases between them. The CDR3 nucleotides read TGTGCCAGCAGCTTAGGCGGGCGGGGCGGCTACACCTTC. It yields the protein CASSLGGRGGYTF.

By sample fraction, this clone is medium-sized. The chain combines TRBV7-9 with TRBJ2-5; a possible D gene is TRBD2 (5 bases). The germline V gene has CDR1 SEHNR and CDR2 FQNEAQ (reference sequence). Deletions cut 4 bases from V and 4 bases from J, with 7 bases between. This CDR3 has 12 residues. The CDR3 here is CASSSAGETQYF. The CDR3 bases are TGTGCCAGCAGCTCCGCGGGAGAGACCCAGTACTTC.

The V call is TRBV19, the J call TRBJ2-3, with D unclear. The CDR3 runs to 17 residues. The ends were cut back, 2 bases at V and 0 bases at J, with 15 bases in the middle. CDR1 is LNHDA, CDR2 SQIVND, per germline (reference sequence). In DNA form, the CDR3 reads TGTGCCAGTAGTATACTACCAAGCCGCTCTAGCACAGATACGCAGTATTTT. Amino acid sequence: CASSILPSRSSTDTQYF.

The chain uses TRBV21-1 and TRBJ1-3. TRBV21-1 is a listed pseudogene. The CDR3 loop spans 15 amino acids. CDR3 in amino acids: CASSRGRVLGNTIYF. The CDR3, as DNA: TGTGCCAGCAGCAGGGGTCGAGTCTTGGGAAACACCATATATTTT.

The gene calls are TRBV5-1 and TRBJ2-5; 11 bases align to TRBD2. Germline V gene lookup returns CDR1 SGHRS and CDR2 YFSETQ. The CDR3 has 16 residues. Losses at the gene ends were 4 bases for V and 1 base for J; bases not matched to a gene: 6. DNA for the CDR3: TGCGCCAGCAGCCCGGAACTAGCGGGGGCCCAAGAGACCCAGTACTTC. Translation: CASSPELAGAQETQYF.

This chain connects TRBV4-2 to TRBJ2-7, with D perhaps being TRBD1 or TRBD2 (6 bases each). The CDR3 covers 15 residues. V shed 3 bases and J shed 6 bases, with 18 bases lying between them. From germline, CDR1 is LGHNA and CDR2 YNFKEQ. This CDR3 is CASSQVGGQGFEQYF. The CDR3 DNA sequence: TGTGCCAGCAGCCAGGTGGGGGGACAAGGTTTCGAGCAGTACTTC.

The CDR3 loop is CSAGLGQETQYF. DNA for the CDR3: TGCAGCGCTGGACTGGGCCAAGAGACCCAGTACTTC. This chain joins TRBV29-1 and TRBJ2-5, with D tentatively TRBD2 (5 bases). V lost 7 bases, J lost 1 base, and 10 bases lay in between. CDR1 and CDR2 (germline): SQVTM, ANQGSEA. The CDR3 totals 12 residues.

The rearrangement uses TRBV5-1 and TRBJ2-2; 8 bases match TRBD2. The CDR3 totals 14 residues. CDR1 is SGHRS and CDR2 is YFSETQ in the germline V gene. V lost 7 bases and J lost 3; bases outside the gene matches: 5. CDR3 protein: CASGPGGDTGELFF. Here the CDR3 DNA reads TGCGCCAGCGGGCCGGGAGGGGACACCGGGGAGCTGTTTTTT. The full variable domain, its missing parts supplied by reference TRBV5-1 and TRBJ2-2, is KAGVTQTPRYLIKTRGQQVTLSCSPISGHRSVSWYQQTPGQGLQFLFEYFSETQRNKGNFPGRFSGRQFSNSRSEMNVSTLELGDSALYLCASGPGGDTGELFFGEGSRLTVL.

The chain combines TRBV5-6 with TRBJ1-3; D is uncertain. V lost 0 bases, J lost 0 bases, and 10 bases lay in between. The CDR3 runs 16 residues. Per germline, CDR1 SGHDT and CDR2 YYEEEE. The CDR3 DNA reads TGTGCCAGCAGCTTGGACAGAGCCTACTCTGGAAACACCATATATTTT. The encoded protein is CASSLDRAYSGNTIYF.

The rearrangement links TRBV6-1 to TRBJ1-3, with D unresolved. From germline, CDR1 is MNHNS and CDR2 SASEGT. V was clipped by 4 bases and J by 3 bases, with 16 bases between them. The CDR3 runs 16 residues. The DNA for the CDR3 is TGTGCCAGCAGTGGGAGTTCTCCTGATCTTGGAAACACCATATATTTT. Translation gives CASSGSSPDLGNTIYF.

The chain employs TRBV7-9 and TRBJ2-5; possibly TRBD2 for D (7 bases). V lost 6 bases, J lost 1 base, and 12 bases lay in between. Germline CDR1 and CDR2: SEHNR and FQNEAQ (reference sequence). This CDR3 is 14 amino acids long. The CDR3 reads CASRGGGFQETQYF. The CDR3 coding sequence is TGTGCCAGCAGAGGGGGGGGATTCCAAGAGACCCAGTACTTC.

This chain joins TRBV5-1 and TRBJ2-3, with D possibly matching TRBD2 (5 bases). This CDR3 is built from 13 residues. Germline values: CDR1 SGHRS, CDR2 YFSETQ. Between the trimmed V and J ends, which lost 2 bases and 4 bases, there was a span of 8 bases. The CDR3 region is CASSLELADTQYF. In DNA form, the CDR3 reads TGCGCCAGCAGCTTAGAACTAGCAGATACGCAGTATTTT.

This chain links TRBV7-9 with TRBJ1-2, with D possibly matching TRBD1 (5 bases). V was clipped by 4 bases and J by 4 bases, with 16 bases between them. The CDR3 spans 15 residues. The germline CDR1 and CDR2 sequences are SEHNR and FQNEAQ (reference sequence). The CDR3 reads CASSSREGTGYGYTF. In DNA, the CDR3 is TGTGCCAGCAGCTCCAGGGAGGGAACGGGCTATGGCTACACCTTC. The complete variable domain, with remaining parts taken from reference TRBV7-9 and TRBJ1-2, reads DTGVSQNPRHKITKRGQNVTFRCDPISEHNRLYWYRQTLGQGPEFLTYFQNEAQLEKSRLLSDRFSAERPKGSFSTLEIQRTEQGDSAMYLCASSSREGTGYGYTFGSGTRLTVV.

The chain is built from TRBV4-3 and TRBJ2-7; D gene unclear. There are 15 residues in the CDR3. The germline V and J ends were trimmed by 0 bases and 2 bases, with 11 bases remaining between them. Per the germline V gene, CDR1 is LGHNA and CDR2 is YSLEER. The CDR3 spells CASSQDWTGTYEQYF. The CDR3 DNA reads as TGCGCCAGCAGCCAAGACTGGACGGGCACCTACGAGCAGTACTTC.

The CDR3 nucleotides read TGTGCCAGCAGCGCCCGGGAGGGTGGGACAGGGGGTAACGTTAATAATGAGCAGTTCTTC. This translates into CASSAREGGTGGNVNNEQFF. The V and J genes are TRBV7-3 and TRBJ2-1; 11 positions agree with TRBD1. The CDR3 consists of 20 residues. The germline V gene encodes CDR1 SGHTA and CDR2 FQGTGA. V trimming: 5 bases; J trimming: 7 bases; junction bases outside the gene matches: 22.

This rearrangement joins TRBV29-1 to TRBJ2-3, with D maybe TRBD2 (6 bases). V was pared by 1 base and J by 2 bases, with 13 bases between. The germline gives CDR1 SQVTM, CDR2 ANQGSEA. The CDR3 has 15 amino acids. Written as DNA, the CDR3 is TGCAGCGTTGAAGTCGGTAGCGGAATCACAGATACGCAGTATTTT. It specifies CSVEVGSGITDTQYF.

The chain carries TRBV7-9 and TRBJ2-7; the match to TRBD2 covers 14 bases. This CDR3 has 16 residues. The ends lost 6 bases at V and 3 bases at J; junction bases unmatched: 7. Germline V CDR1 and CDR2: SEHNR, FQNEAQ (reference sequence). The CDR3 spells CASSKGLAGENYEQYF. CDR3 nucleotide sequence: TGTGCCAGCAGTAAGGGACTAGCGGGGGAAAACTACGAGCAGTACTTC.

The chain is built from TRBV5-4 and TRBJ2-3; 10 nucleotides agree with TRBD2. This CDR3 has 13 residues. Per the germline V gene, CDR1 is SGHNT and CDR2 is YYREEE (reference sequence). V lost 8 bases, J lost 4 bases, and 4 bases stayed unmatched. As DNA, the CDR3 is TGTGCCAGTTATCTAGCGGGAGCAGATACGCAGTATTTT. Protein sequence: CASYLAGADTQYF.

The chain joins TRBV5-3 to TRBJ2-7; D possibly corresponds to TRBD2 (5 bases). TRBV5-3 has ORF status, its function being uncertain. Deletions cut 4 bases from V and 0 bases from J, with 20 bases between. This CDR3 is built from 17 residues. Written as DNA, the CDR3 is TGTGCCAGAAGCGCGGCTACGCGGGTTCTTAGCTCCTACGAGCAGTACTTC. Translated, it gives CARSAATRVLSSYEQYF.

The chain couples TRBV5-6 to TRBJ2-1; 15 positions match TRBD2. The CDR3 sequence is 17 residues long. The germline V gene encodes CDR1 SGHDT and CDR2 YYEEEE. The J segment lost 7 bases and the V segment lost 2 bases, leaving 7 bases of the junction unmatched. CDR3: CASSFRTSGRAANEQFF. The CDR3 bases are TGTGCCAGCAGCTTTCGGACTAGCGGGAGGGCCGCGAATGAGCAGTTCTTC.

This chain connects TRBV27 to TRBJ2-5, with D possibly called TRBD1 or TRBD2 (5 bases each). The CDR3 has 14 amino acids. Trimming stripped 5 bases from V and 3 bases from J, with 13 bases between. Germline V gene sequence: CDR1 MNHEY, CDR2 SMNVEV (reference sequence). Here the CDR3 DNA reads TGTGCCAGCAGTCCAGGGTCCGGGAAAGAGACCCAGTACTTC. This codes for CASSPGSGKETQYF.

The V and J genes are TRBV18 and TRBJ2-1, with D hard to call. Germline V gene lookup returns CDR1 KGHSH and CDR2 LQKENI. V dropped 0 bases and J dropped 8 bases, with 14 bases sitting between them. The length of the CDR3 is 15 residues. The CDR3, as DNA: TGTGCCAGCTCACCACCAATAGCATCTGTATATGAGCAGTTCTTC. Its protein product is CASSPPIASVYEQFF. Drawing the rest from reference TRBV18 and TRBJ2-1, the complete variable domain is NAGVMQNPRHLVRRRGQEARLRCSPMKGHSHVYWYRQLPEEGLKFMVYLQKENIIDESGMPKERFSAEFPKEGPSILRIQQVVRGDSAAYFCASSPPIASVYEQFFGPGTRLTVL.

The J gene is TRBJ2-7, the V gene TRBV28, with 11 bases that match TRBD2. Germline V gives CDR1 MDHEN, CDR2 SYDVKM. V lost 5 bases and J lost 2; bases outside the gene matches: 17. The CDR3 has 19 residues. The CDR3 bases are TGTGCCAGCAGTCCAAGACTAGCGGGATCCTCTAAATCTACCTACGAGCAGTACTTC. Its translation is CASSPRLAGSSKSTYEQYF.

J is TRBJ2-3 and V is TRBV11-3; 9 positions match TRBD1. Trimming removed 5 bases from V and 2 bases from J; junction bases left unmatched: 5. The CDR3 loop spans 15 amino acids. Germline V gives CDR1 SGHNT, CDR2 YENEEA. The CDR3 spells CASSAGTGFTDTQYF. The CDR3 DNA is TGTGCCAGCAGCGCCGGGACAGGGTTCACAGATACGCAGTATTTT. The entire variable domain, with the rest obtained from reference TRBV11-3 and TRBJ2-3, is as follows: EAGVVQSPRYKIIEKKQPVAFWCNPISGHNTLYWYLQNLGQGPELLIRYENEEAVDDSQLPKDRFSAERLKGVDSTLKIQPAELGDSAVYLCASSAGTGFTDTQYFGPGTRLTVL.

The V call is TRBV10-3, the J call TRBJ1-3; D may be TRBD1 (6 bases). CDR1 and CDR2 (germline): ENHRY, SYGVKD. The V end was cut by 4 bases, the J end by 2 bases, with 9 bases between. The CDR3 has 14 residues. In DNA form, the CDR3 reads TGTGCCATCAGTGGGTCAGGGGCTGGAAACACCATATATTTT. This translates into CAISGSGAGNTIYF.

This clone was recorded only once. The CDR3 bases are TGTGCCAGCAGCTGGGGTCCCCACGAGCAGTACTTC. As protein: CASSWGPHEQYF. The V call is TRBV5-4, the J call TRBJ2-7; D call uncertain. Trimming stripped 3 bases from V and 5 bases from J, with 9 bases between. This CDR3 region has 12 residues. CDR1 SGHNT and CDR2 YYREEE come from the germline V gene (reference sequence).